Listed here are 24 T cell receptor beta chains from one sample, sequenced in a study of blood T cell repertoires in COVID-19. Produced via immunoSEQ multiplex PCR; TCRdb's table is partial and in-frame only. The data show about 320,000 clones, with almost 85% seen just once and approximately 7.6% held by the top ten. Sequencing used peripheral blood. Source of these receptors: a human donor in a cohort sampled during active COVID-19.

A note on this clone: Other DNA sequences of this sample code for an identical CDR3. V usage is TRBV29-1 and J usage is TRBJ2-7; 10 bases align to TRBD1. V trimming: 6 bases; J trimming: 2 bases; junction bases outside the gene matches: 4. This CDR3 has 13 residues. CDR1 is SQVTM, CDR2 ANQGSEA, per germline. CDR3 loop: CSVGQGEAYEQYF. CDR3 in DNA: TGCAGCGTAGGACAGGGGGAGGCCTACGAGCAGTACTTC.

The V and J genes are TRBV6-5 and TRBJ2-7, with TRBD1 matching over 8 bases. J was trimmed by 5 bases and V by 7 bases; bases with no gene match: 4. Germline CDR1 is MNHEY and CDR2 is SVGAGI. This CDR3 spans 12 amino acids. The CDR3 sequence is CASTDRDHEQYF. The CDR3 bases are TGTGCCAGCACGGACAGGGATCACGAGCAGTACTTC.

This chain connects TRBV14 to TRBJ2-5; 14 positions match TRBD2. Germline V gene data show CDR1 as SGHDN and CDR2 as FVKESK. J was trimmed by 4 bases and V by 4 bases; bases with no gene match: 8. The CDR3 is 17 amino acids. The CDR3 DNA is TGTGCCAGCAGCCCGGGACTAGCGGGGGCCGAGGGAGAGACCCAGTACTTC. Protein sequence: CASSPGLAGAEGETQYF.

The V and J genes are TRBV6-4 and TRBJ1-2, with 7 bases that match TRBD1. The V and J ends lost 6 bases and 8 bases, in that order; junction bases with no gene match: 9. The CDR3 runs to 13 residues. Germline CDR1 is MRHNA and CDR2 is SNTAGT. The CDR3 sequence: CASRVTGSDGYTF. The CDR3, as DNA: TGTGCCAGCAGAGTGACAGGGTCTGACGGCTACACCTTC.

This clone was seen a handful of times. J is TRBJ1-4 and V is TRBV19, with D possibly TRBD1 on 6 matching bases. V lost 5 bases and J 2 bases, leaving 9 bases between the germline ends. Germline V gene lookup returns CDR1 LNHDA and CDR2 SQIVND (reference sequence). The length of the CDR3 is 14 residues. The CDR3 DNA reads TGTGCCAGTAGTCAACAGGGCACTAATGAAAAACTGTTTTTT. It is translated as CASSQQGTNEKLFF.

V is TRBV5-1 and J is TRBJ2-5; perhaps TRBD1 as D (5 bases). The CDR3 extends over 14 amino acids. Between the trimmed V and J ends, which lost 3 bases and 5 bases, there was a span of 14 bases. The V gene's germline CDR1 is SGHRS and CDR2 YFSETQ. CDR3 sequence (DNA): TGCGCCAGCAGCTCGCACCAGGGTACGGAGACCCAGTACTTC. As protein: CASSSHQGTETQYF.

DNA of the CDR3: TGTGCCAGCAGCTTAGCAACAGGTGGTACTGAAGCTTTCTTT. It codes for CASSLATGGTEAFF. The chain recombines TRBV7-9 with TRBJ1-1; the D gene is possibly TRBD1 (5 bases). Trimming removed 0 bases at V and 5 bases at J, with 10 bases between. Germline CDR1 reads SEHNR; CDR2 reads FQNEAQ (reference sequence). The CDR3 runs 14 residues.

The V and J genes are TRBV6-5 and TRBJ1-1, with TRBD1 matching over 8 bases. The CDR3 sequence is 13 residues long. The germline CDR1 and CDR2 sequences are MNHEY and SVGAGI. J lost 5 bases, V lost 6 bases, and 5 bases had no gene match. The CDR3 sequence: CASSVDRATEAFF. The DNA for the CDR3 is TGTGCCAGCAGCGTGGACAGGGCTACTGAAGCTTTCTTT.

This chain uses TRBV10-2 with TRBJ2-6; possibly TRBD1 for D (5 bases). This CDR3 region has 15 residues. The V gene lost 10 bases and the J gene lost 0 bases, with 13 bases spanning the gap. Germline lookup yields CDR1 WSHSY and CDR2 SAAADI. This chain's CDR3 is CATEDTISGANVLTF. Here the CDR3 DNA reads TGCGCCACCGAGGACACGATCTCTGGGGCCAACGTCCTGACTTTC.

This clone occurred many times. The V call is TRBV25-1, the J call TRBJ1-3; 7 bases map to TRBD1. V lost 1 base to trimming and J lost 0 bases; unmatched junction nucleotides: 9. The CDR3 has 18 amino acids. The germline gives CDR1 MGHDK, CDR2 SYGVNS. CDR3 amino acids: CASSESPGTVPSGNTIYF. The DNA of the CDR3 is TGTGCCAGCAGTGAATCCCCCGGGACAGTTCCCTCTGGAAACACCATATATTTT.

The chain is built from TRBV14 and TRBJ1-1; D uncertain. Germline CDR1 reads SGHDN; CDR2 reads FVKESK. This CDR3 is built from 14 residues. Trimming shortened V by 1 base and J by 4 bases, and 10 bases separated the two germline ends. As DNA, the CDR3 is TGTGCCAGCAGCCAAGGACCCGGGGTCACTGAAGCTTTCTTT. This codes for CASSQGPGVTEAFF.

This sequence joins TRBV19 and TRBJ2-2; tentative D call: TRBD1 (5 bases). CDR1 and CDR2 (germline): LNHDA, SQIVND (reference sequence). The V and J ends lost 4 bases and 1 base respectively, with 7 bases between them. This CDR3 is 14 amino acids long. The CDR3 spells CASSRGQNTGELFF. In nucleotides, the CDR3 is TGTGCCAGTAGTAGAGGACAGAACACCGGGGAGCTGTTTTTT.

The J gene is TRBJ1-4, the V gene TRBV4-1; 8 bases line up with TRBD1. Trimming cost V 5 bases and J 7 bases; bases outside gene matches: 6. In germline, CDR1 is MGHRA, CDR2 YSYEKL. This CDR3 is built from 14 residues. CDR3 sequence: CASSAGGGSEKLFF. The DNA of the CDR3 is TGCGCCAGCAGCGCAGGGGGCGGGAGTGAAAAACTGTTTTTT.

The chain recombines TRBV6-5 with TRBJ1-2; no definite D call. Germline values: CDR1 MNHEY, CDR2 SVGAGI. The CDR3 contains 14 residues. V was cut by 5 bases and J by 4 bases, with 14 bases left in between. CDR3 in amino acids: CASSTSDAFYGYTF. The CDR3 DNA follows: TGTGCCAGCAGTACCAGCGACGCCTTCTATGGCTACACCTTC.

The DNA for the CDR3 is TGTGCCAGCAGTGAGTACGGACTTTCTAATGAAAAACTGTTTTTT. Its protein product is CASSEYGLSNEKLFF. The chain combines TRBV27 with TRBJ1-4; D not certain. This CDR3 contains 15 residues. The germline gives CDR1 MNHEY, CDR2 SMNVEV (reference sequence). Deletions cut 5 bases from V and 3 bases from J, with 13 bases between. Full variable domain (outside the CDR3, taken from reference TRBV27 and TRBJ1-4): EAQVTQNPRYLITVTGKKLTVTCSQNMNHEYMSWYRQDPGLGLRQIYYSMNVEVTDKGDVPEGYKVSRKEKRNFPLILESPSPNQTSLYFCASSEYGLSNEKLFFGSGTQLSVL.

The table lists this clone with a count of one. Here the CDR3 DNA reads TGTGCCAGCAGGGAACGAAACCGGGCCGGGGACACCGGGGAGCTGTTTTTT. Amino acids: CASRERNRAGDTGELFF. The chain joins TRBV6-1 to TRBJ2-2; perhaps TRBD2 as D (5 bases). This CDR3 is built from 17 residues. CDR1 and CDR2 from the germline V gene are MNHNS and SASEGT. The V end lost 6 bases, the J end lost 3 bases, and 20 bases lay between the germline ends.

The J gene is TRBJ1-4, the V gene TRBV5-5; TRBD1 matches 9 bases. The V gene end was trimmed by 4 bases and the J gene end by 2 bases; junction bases not matched to a gene: 6. This CDR3 has 16 residues. The germline gives CDR1 SGHKS, CDR2 YYEKEE (reference sequence). The CDR3 loop is CASSPGQGRTNEKLFF. CDR3 DNA sequence: TGTGCCAGCAGCCCGGGACAGGGAAGGACTAATGAAAAACTGTTTTTT.

This clone was counted a few times. V is TRBV6-5 and J is TRBJ1-6; D is perhaps TRBD1 (6 bases). This CDR3 contains 14 residues. Germline loops: CDR1 MNHEY, CDR2 SVGAGI. V lost 8 bases and J 3 bases, leaving 11 bases between the germline ends. CDR3 nucleotide sequence: TGTGCCAGCTCCGGCAGGGGCTATAATTCACCCCTCCACTTT. It yields the protein CASSGRGYNSPLHF.

The table lists this clone with a count of one. The chain carries TRBV6-5 and TRBJ2-7, with 10 bases identical to TRBD1. The junction had 5 bases not matched to a gene; V was cut back by 5 bases and J by 4 bases. Per germline, CDR1 MNHEY and CDR2 SVGAGI. The CDR3 consists of 14 residues. The CDR3 protein is CASSTWDRGYEQYF. The DNA for the CDR3 is TGTGCCAGCAGTACCTGGGACAGGGGTTACGAGCAGTACTTC.

The V call is TRBV25-1, the J call TRBJ1-1; D might be TRBD1 (5 bases). Trimming took 2 bases from V and 2 from J, leaving 9 bases between them. Germline V gene sequence: CDR1 MGHDK, CDR2 SYGVNS. The CDR3 consists of 14 residues. CDR3 sequence reads: CASSEGASNTEAFF. In DNA, the CDR3 is TGTGCCAGCAGTGAAGGGGCCTCCAACACTGAAGCTTTCTTT.

V and J are TRBV6-5 and TRBJ2-7; tentatively, D is TRBD1 (6 bases). This CDR3 comprises 13 residues. Per germline, CDR1 MNHEY and CDR2 SVGAGI. Trimming cost V 9 bases and J 1 base, with 13 bases left between them. Here the CDR3 reads CASSQGTSYEQYF. In DNA form, the CDR3 reads TGTGCCAGTTCCCAGGGGACGTCCTACGAGCAGTACTTC.

There are a few counts of this clone. V usage is TRBV5-6 and J usage is TRBJ1-5; no firm D call. The CDR3 is 15 amino acids. The germline V gene encodes CDR1 SGHDT and CDR2 YYEEEE. Trimming took off 1 base at V and 0 bases at J, with 8 bases between the two ends. CDR3 region: CASSLFTVSNQPQHF. The CDR3, as DNA: TGTGCCAGCAGCTTGTTTACAGTTAGCAATCAGCCCCAGCATTTT. Combining the CDR3 with reference TRBV5-6 and TRBJ1-5 gives the whole variable domain DAGVTQSPTHLIKTRGQQVTLRCSPKSGHDTVSWYQQALGQGPQFIFQYYEEEERQRGNFPDRFSGHQFPNYSSELNVNALLLGDSALYLCASSLFTVSNQPQHFGDGTRLSIL.

This rearrangement joins TRBV6-5 to TRBJ2-2; D possibly corresponds to TRBD2 (6 bases). CDR3 length: 14 residues. The germline gives CDR1 MNHEY, CDR2 SVGAGI. Deletions cut 4 bases from V and 6 bases from J, with 12 bases between. CDR3 bases: TGTGCCAGCAGTTGGAGGGAGGAGGCCGGGGAGCTGTTTTTT. It is translated as CASSWREEAGELFF.

The CDR3 spells CATGSRGGAGNEQFF. The CDR3 coding sequence is TGTGCCACCGGTTCCCGCGGGGGGGCCGGCAATGAGCAGTTCTTC. The V and J genes are TRBV24-1 and TRBJ2-1; 9 nucleotides match TRBD2. V was pared by 9 bases and J by 6 bases, with 11 bases of the junction left unmatched. Germline values: CDR1 KGHDR, CDR2 SFDVKD. The CDR3 runs to 15 residues.